This T cell receptor (beta chain) was obtained from a study of cytomegalovirus exposure and HLA in healthy donors. The CDR3 length is 16 residues. The V gene's germline CDR1 is MNHNS and CDR2 SASEGT. With V trimmed by 4 bases and J by 4 bases, 11 bases remained unmatched. Clones were sequenced by immunoSEQ multiplex PCR, and TCRdb holds only the in-frame ones, with some missing. The sample consists of more than 140,000 clones, roughly 91% of them appearing once. This sequence was found in a young woman in good health and CMV-seropositive. The chain carries TRBV6-1 and TRBJ2-7; 9 bases line up with TRBD2. The specimen sequenced was PBMCs. CDR3 sequence: CASSAEAGGMSYEQYF. CDR3 nucleotides: TGTGCCAGCAGTGCAGAAGCGGGAGGAATGTCGTACGAGCAGTACTTC.